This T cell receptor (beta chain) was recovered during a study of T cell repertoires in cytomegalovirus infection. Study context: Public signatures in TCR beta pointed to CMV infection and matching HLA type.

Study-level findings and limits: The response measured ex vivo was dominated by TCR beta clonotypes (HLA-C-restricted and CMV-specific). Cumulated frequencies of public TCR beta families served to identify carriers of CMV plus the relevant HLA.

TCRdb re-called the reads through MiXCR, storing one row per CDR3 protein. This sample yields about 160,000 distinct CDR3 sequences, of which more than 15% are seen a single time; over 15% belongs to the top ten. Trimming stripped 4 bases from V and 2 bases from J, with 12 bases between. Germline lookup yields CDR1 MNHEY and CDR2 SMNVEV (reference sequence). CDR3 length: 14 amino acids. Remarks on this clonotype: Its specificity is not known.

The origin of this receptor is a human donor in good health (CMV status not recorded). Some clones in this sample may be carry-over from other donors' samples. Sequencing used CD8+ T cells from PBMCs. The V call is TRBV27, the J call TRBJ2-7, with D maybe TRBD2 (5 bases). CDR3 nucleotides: TGTGCCAGCAGTTATCGGACTGTTCCCTACGAGCAGTACTTC. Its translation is CASSYRTVPYEQYF.